The clone carrying this T cell receptor beta chain was seen more than once but under ten times. The antigen remains unidentified. The entry originates in a study of Graves' ophthalmopathy and Graves' hyperthyroidism. Study details: Pretreatment peripheral blood was obtained at initial diagnosis. The study, taken as a whole, reports: Ophthalmopathy was separated from stable hyperthyroidism by a 13-signature model with 87.88% sensitivity and around 84% specificity.

The germline V gene encodes CDR1 DFQATT and CDR2 SNEGSKA (reference sequence). V lost 5 bases, J lost 5 bases, and 15 bases lay in between. This CDR3 is built from 13 residues. For donors with ophthalmopathy, the disease showed moderate-to-severe activity, reached CAS ≥3 and NOSPECS ≥4, and had lasted under 3 months. Fresh peripheral blood (about 10 ml) yielded the PBMCs. The study amplified TCR beta CDR3 regions using RNA transcripts. HTBI primers served in a first-round RT-PCR, which a second-round multiplex PCR followed. TCRdb recomputed calls from the multiplex PCR reads with MiXCR, one row per CDR3 protein. The repertoire holds about 400,000 distinct CDR3 sequences, around 18% seen once, with approximately 1.4% in the top ten.

Sequences were obtained from peripheral blood. The V and J genes are TRBV20-1 and TRBJ1-1, with D possibly being TRBD1 (5 bases). The sequence derives from a woman aged 18-30 years with Graves' ophthalmopathy. The CDR3 coding sequence is TGCAGTGCTGGAACGGGGGTGAGGACTGAAGCTTTCTTT. This encodes CSAGTGVRTEAFF.